Presented here are 28 T cell receptor beta chains from one specimen sequenced in a study of control samples from healthy donors and cancer patients. Some clones are missing from TCRdb's copy, which holds only in-frame ones; the method was immunoSEQ multiplex PCR. The sample shows 100,000 or so clones, approximately 86% of them seen only once. Material: blood. The receptors derive from a woman aged 45 to 65 in good health.

The chain carries TRBV12-3 or TRBV12-4 and TRBJ2-7; D not certain. CDR3 length: 13 amino acids. Trimming pared 3 bases from V and 4 bases from J, leaving 10 bases between. The CDR3 nucleotides are TGTGCCAGCAGTTTTGGACCGTCGTACGAGCAGTACTTC. It is translated as CASSFGPSYEQYF.

In nucleotides, the CDR3 is TGTGCCAGCAGCCAAGACACTTACGATACGCAGTATTTT. Its translation is CASSQDTYDTQYF. The V call is TRBV13, the J call TRBJ2-3; D unresolved. The CDR3 consists of 13 residues. Germline CDR1 reads PRHDT; CDR2 reads FYEKMQ (reference sequence). V was pared by 5 bases and J by 6 bases, with 12 bases between.

The chain links TRBV7-8 to TRBJ2-7; no clear D gene. The germline V and J ends were trimmed by 1 base and 0 bases, with 4 bases remaining between them. Per the germline V gene, CDR1 is SGHVS and CDR2 is FQNEAQ. The CDR3 loop spans 13 amino acids. CDR3 DNA sequence: TGTGCCAGCAGCTTAGTGAGCTCCTACGAGCAGTACTTC. Translating gives CASSLVSSYEQYF.

This clone has just a few counts. This rearrangement joins TRBV3-1 (or the pseudogene TRBV3-2) to TRBJ2-5; 9 bases agree with TRBD2. V lost 4 bases, J lost 2 bases, and 2 bases stayed unmatched. This CDR3 has 14 amino acids. Germline V gene lookup returns CDR1 LGHDT and CDR2 YNNKEL (reference sequence). CDR3 nucleotide sequence: TGTGCCAGCAGCCTCACTAGCGGGCAAGAGACCCAGTACTTC. Translated, it gives CASSLTSGQETQYF.

V gene TRBV10-1 combines with J gene TRBJ2-6; D might be TRBD2 (6 bases). CDR1 WNHNN and CDR2 SYGVQD come from the germline V gene (reference sequence). The length of the CDR3 is 15 residues. V shed 3 bases and J shed 6 bases, with 12 bases lying between them. Written as DNA, the CDR3 is TGCGCCAGCAGTGAAGGAGGGGAATTGGCCAACGTCCTGACTTTC. The encoded protein is CASSEGGELANVLTF.

J is TRBJ2-3 and V is TRBV19; TRBD1 matches 8 bases. V dropped 6 bases and J dropped 6; count of bases not matched to a gene: 5. This CDR3 is built from 13 residues. Germline V lookup: CDR1 LNHDA, CDR2 SQIVND (reference sequence). CDR3 in DNA: TGTGCCAGTAGCACGACAGGGGCGGATACGCAGTATTTT. Translated, it gives CASSTTGADTQYF.

The chain recombines TRBV2 with TRBJ1-4; the D is unclear. The germline V and J ends were trimmed by 4 bases and 4 bases, with 10 bases remaining between them. Germline-derived CDR1 and CDR2 are SNHLY and FYNNEI. The CDR3 covers 14 residues. The CDR3 DNA sequence: TGTGCCAGCAGTGTACAGTTACTTAATGAAAAACTGTTTTTT. Residues: CASSVQLLNEKLFF.

The V call is TRBV7-6, the J call TRBJ2-1, with TRBD2 identical over 7 bases. CDR3 length equals 17 residues. Germline CDR1 SGHVS, CDR2 FNYEAQ. Germline trimming cut 5 bases from V and 0 bases from J; bases unmatched to any gene: 10. The CDR3 sequence: CASSPVGWEGSYNEQFF. The CDR3 region has the DNA TGTGCCAGCAGCCCAGTGGGGTGGGAGGGCTCCTACAATGAGCAGTTCTTC.

This rearrangement joins TRBV2 to TRBJ1-2, with 7 nucleotides matching TRBD1. CDR1 SNHLY and CDR2 FYNNEI come from the germline V gene. V was pared by 7 bases and J by 4 bases, with 9 bases of the junction left unmatched. This CDR3 is 14 amino acids long. The chain's CDR3 is CASTPGQSIYGYTF. As DNA, the CDR3 is TGTGCCAGCACCCCGGGACAGTCCATCTATGGCTACACCTTC.

This clone was picked up a small number of times. DNA for the CDR3: TGTGCCAGCAGCTCATGGGGGCAGCGCACAGATACGCAGTATTTT. This encodes CASSSWGQRTDTQYF. The chain links TRBV7-2 to TRBJ2-3; TRBD1 is a possible D gene (6 bases). This CDR3 is 15 amino acids long. Trimming cost V 4 bases and J 1 base, with 12 bases left between them. Germline V gene lookup returns CDR1 SGHTA and CDR2 FQGNSA.

V and J are TRBV9 and TRBJ2-3, with 7 bases matching TRBD2. Germline assignment: CDR1 SGDLS and CDR2 YYNGEE. The V segment lost 0 bases and the J segment 2 bases; nucleotides outside the gene matches: 3. This CDR3 region has 15 residues. CDR3 loop: CASSVDQRDTDTQYF. DNA for the CDR3: TGTGCCAGCAGCGTAGATCAGCGGGACACAGATACGCAGTATTTT.

This sequence joins TRBV13 and TRBJ2-7, with TRBD2 matching over 8 bases. This CDR3 is 15 amino acids long. CDR1 PRHDT and CDR2 FYEKMQ come from the germline V gene (reference sequence). The J segment lost 2 bases and the V segment lost 4 bases, leaving 7 bases of the junction unmatched. CDR3 region: CASSSGGHETYEQYF. As DNA, the CDR3 is TGTGCCAGCAGCTCGGGGGGGCACGAGACCTACGAGCAGTACTTC. Full variable domain (outside the CDR3, taken from reference TRBV13 and TRBJ2-7): AAGVIQSPRHLIKEKRETATLKCYPIPRHDTVYWYQQGPGQDPQFLISFYEKMQSDKGSIPDRFSAQQFSDYHSELNMSSLELGDSALYFCASSSGGHETYEQYFGPGTRLTVT.

CDR3 nucleotides: TGTGCCAGCAGATTCAGGGGGGAGACCCAGTACTTC. It is translated as CASRFRGETQYF. V and J are TRBV11-3 and TRBJ2-5; 7 bases match TRBD1. With 6 bases clipped from V and 5 bases from J, the junction kept 3 bases outside the gene matches. Germline V lookup: CDR1 SGHNT, CDR2 YENEEA. The CDR3 runs to 12 residues.

The rearrangement links TRBV28 to TRBJ2-5; D call uncertain. Trimming stripped 2 bases from V and 5 bases from J, with 12 bases between. In germline, CDR1 is MDHEN, CDR2 SYDVKM. CDR3 length equals 14 residues. CDR3 in amino acids: CASSLVGFPETQYF. CDR3 DNA: TGTGCCAGCAGTTTAGTAGGATTCCCGGAGACCCAGTACTTC.

CDR3 region: CASTRTAAIDQPQHF. CDR3 DNA sequence: TGTGCCAGTACTAGGACAGCCGCTATCGACCAGCCCCAGCATTTT. The chain joins TRBV6-5 to TRBJ1-5; TRBD1 might be the D (6 bases). The CDR3 is made up of 15 amino acids. The germline V gene encodes CDR1 MNHEY and CDR2 SVGAGI. Deletions cut 9 bases from V and 7 bases from J, with 22 bases between.

For the CDR3, the DNA is TGTGCCAGCAGCTCAGGGGGGGGTGACACTGAAGCTTTCTTT. This translates into CASSSGGGDTEAFF. V gene TRBV6-5 combines with J gene TRBJ1-1; 7 bases line up with TRBD1. The germline V gene has CDR1 MNHEY and CDR2 SVGAGI. Trimming cost V 6 bases and J 3 bases; bases outside gene matches: 7. This CDR3 contains 14 residues.

J is TRBJ2-7 and V is TRBV9, with 11 bases matching TRBD1. CDR3 size: 16 residues. Germline assignment: CDR1 SGDLS and CDR2 YYNGEE. Trimming cost V 3 bases and J 6 bases; bases outside gene matches: 11. The CDR3 reads CASSARTGGGRGEQYF. For the CDR3, the DNA is TGTGCCAGCAGCGCCCGGACAGGGGGCGGAAGGGGCGAGCAGTACTTC.

The chain recombines TRBV9 with TRBJ1-6, with 8 bases aligning to TRBD1. The V and J ends lost 0 bases and 14 bases, in that order; junction bases with no gene match: 7. The CDR3 covers 14 residues. The V gene's germline CDR1 is SGDLS and CDR2 YYNGEE. The CDR3 DNA follows: TGTGCCAGCAGCGTAGCACAGGGGGATACATCCCTCCACTTT. Protein: CASSVAQGDTSLHF.

This clone occurred once. V and J are TRBV6-5 and TRBJ2-7; tentatively, D is TRBD1 or TRBD2 (5 bases each). The CDR3 covers 13 residues. Deletions cut 9 bases from V and 3 bases from J, with 15 bases between. Germline values: CDR1 MNHEY, CDR2 SVGAGI. For the CDR3, the DNA is TGTGCCAGGGGGGACGGATCAATCTACGAGCAGTACTTC. Its translation is CARGDGSIYEQYF.

The chain recombines TRBV7-2 with TRBJ1-3, with 9 bases identical to TRBD1. CDR3 size: 16 residues. Germline CDR1 SGHTA, CDR2 FQGNSA. The V gene end was trimmed by 2 bases and the J gene end by 1 base; junction bases not matched to a gene: 3. Here the CDR3 reads CASSLRGQGSGNTIYF. The CDR3 DNA reads as TGTGCCAGCAGCTTAAGGGGACAGGGTTCTGGAAACACCATATATTTT.

The chain uses TRBV27 and TRBJ2-1; the D is unclear. Looked up from germline, CDR1 is MNHEY and CDR2 is SMNVEV (reference sequence). With 8 bases removed from V and 4 bases from J, the gap between germline ends came to 15 bases. The CDR3 length is 14 residues. Written as DNA, the CDR3 is TGTGCCAGCGGTCCACGGAGTCAATACAATGAGCAGTTCTTC. Its translation is CASGPRSQYNEQFF.

The V call is TRBV6-5, the J call TRBJ2-1; 7 bases agree with TRBD2. The CDR3 contains 14 residues. With 6 bases clipped from V and 5 bases from J, the junction kept 7 bases outside the gene matches. The V gene's germline CDR1 is MNHEY and CDR2 SVGAGI. The CDR3 region has the DNA TGTGCCAGCAGGGCTAGCGGCCCCCACAATGAGCAGTTCTTC. It translates to CASRASGPHNEQFF.

The chain joins TRBV5-6 to TRBJ2-7, with D unclear. Germline-derived CDR1 and CDR2 are SGHDT and YYEEEE. With 0 bases removed from V and 7 bases from J, the gap between germline ends came to 14 bases. The CDR3 covers 14 residues. The CDR3 region is CASSLGRPPREQYF. The CDR3 DNA follows: TGTGCCAGCAGCTTGGGGCGACCACCCAGGGAGCAGTACTTC.

The chain joins TRBV14 to TRBJ1-2; D not certain. Germline V gene data show CDR1 as SGHDN and CDR2 as FVKESK. CDR3 length: 14 residues. V was cut by 1 base and J by 4 bases, with 10 bases left in between. CDR3 sequence: CASSQATRGYGYTF. In DNA, the CDR3 is TGTGCCAGCAGCCAAGCAACCCGGGGCTATGGCTACACCTTC.

The J gene is TRBJ2-1, the V gene TRBV12-3 or TRBV12-4; D call uncertain. Between the trimmed V and J ends, which lost 2 bases and 8 bases, there was a span of 10 bases. This CDR3 is built from 13 residues. The CDR3: CASSLFLVDEQFF. CDR3 nucleotide sequence: TGTGCCAGCAGTTTATTTCTAGTCGATGAGCAGTTCTTC.

V and J are TRBV9 and TRBJ2-7; D call uncertain. The CDR3 extends over 13 amino acids. Germline V CDR1 and CDR2: SGDLS, YYNGEE. V lost 3 bases, J lost 1 base, and 8 bases lay in between. Here the CDR3 reads CASSGVSSYEQYF. The CDR3 DNA reads as TGTGCCAGCAGCGGGGTCTCTTCCTACGAGCAGTACTTC.

This chain connects TRBV5-1 to TRBJ2-1; 13 nucleotides agree with TRBD2. The CDR3 contains 14 residues. Germline CDR1 SGHRS, CDR2 YFSETQ. V lost 1 base and J lost 8; bases outside the gene matches: 0. DNA of the CDR3: TGCGCCAGCAGCTTGACTAGCGGGAGGGATGAGCAGTTCTTC. Translation: CASSLTSGRDEQFF.

The chain recombines TRBV6-5 with TRBJ2-7, with TRBD2 matching 8 bases. Germline V gene data show CDR1 as MNHEY and CDR2 as SVGAGI. V shed 8 bases, J shed 3 bases, and the junction held 12 bases outside the gene matches. The CDR3 runs to 15 residues. As DNA, the CDR3 is TGTGCCAGCTACGCAGCCGGGACTAGGCACTACGAGCAGTACTTC. Its translation: CASYAAGTRHYEQYF.